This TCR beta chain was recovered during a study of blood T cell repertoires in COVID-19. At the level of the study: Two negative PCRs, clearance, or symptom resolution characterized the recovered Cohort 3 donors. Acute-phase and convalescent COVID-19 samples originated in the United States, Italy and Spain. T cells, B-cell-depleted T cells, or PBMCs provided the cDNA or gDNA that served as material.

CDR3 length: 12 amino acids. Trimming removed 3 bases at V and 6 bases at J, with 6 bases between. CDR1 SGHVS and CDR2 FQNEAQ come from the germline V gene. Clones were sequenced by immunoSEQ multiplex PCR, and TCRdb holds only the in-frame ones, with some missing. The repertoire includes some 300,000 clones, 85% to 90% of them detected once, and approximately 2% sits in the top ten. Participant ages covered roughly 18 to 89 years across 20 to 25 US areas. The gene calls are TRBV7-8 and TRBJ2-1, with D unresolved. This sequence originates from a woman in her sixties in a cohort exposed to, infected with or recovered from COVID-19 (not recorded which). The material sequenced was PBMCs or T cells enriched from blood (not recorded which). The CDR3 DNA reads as TGTGCCAGCAGCTTTAGACTCAATGAGCAGTTCTTC. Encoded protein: CASSFRLNEQFF.